A single sample gave rise to the 10 T cell receptor beta chains below, sequenced in a study of metastatic and nonmetastatic thyroid tumors. TCRdb re-processed the PCR reads through MiXCR. Here the sample spans 40,000 or so clones, around 26% being singletons. All patients were treatment-naive before thyroid surgery. Sequenced material: blood. Every receptor here comes from a female donor with papillary thyroid cancer or a benign thyroid nodule (not recorded which). Some clones in this sample may be carry-over from other donors' samples.

To note about this clone: A read error may account for a junction end that differs from germline. This chain uses TRBV9 with TRBJ1-6; a possible D gene is TRBD1 (5 bases). The CDR3 covers 13 residues. CDR1 SGDLS and CDR2 YYNGEE come from the germline V gene. The CDR3 reads CASSFGGYSPPHF. Written as DNA, the CDR3 is TGTGCAAGCAGCTTCGGGGGTTATTCACCCCCCCACTTT.

The chain employs TRBV6-1 and TRBJ2-1; 14 bases line up with TRBD2. The CDR3 runs 17 residues. Trimming removed 3 bases from V and 7 bases from J; junction bases left unmatched: 8. Germline assignment: CDR1 MNHNS and CDR2 SASEGT. The CDR3 reads CASSDTRTSGRSNEQFF. CDR3 sequence (DNA): TGTGCCAGCAGTGATACACGGACTAGCGGGAGGTCTAATGAGCAGTTCTTC.

V gene TRBV4-1 combines with J gene TRBJ2-2, with 8 bases that match TRBD1. Germline CDR1 and CDR2: MGHRA and YSYEKL. The CDR3 sequence is 20 residues long. V lost 4 bases and J lost 6; bases outside the gene matches: 22. The CDR3: CASSPKAWTGPDVKAGELFF. The CDR3 bases are TGCGCCAGCAGCCCTAAAGCGTGGACAGGGCCCGATGTGAAGGCCGGGGAGCTGTTTTTT.

By sample fraction, this clone is medium-sized. V usage is TRBV6-2 or TRBV6-3 and J usage is TRBJ2-5; 8 positions match TRBD2. V shed 0 bases, J shed 9 bases, and the junction held 12 bases outside the gene matches. Germline V gene lookup returns CDR1 MNHEY and CDR2 SVGEGT. The CDR3 contains 16 residues. The CDR3 reads CASSYSNRRGEFSQYF. CDR3 coding DNA: TGTGCCAGCAGTTACTCGAATCGGCGGGGGGAGTTCTCCCAGTACTTC.

By sample fraction, this clone is medium-sized (0.01 to 0.1%). The genes are TRBV28 and TRBJ2-7; 8 bases agree with TRBD2. In germline, CDR1 is MDHEN, CDR2 SYDVKM. This CDR3 region has 14 residues. V lost 5 bases, J lost 2 bases, and 5 bases stayed unmatched. The CDR3 reads CASSPPGGAYEQYF. CDR3 nucleotides: TGTGCCAGCAGTCCCCCCGGGGGGGCCTACGAGCAGTACTTC.

The table lists this clone with many counts. The chain has TRBV4-2 and TRBJ1-2, with D unresolved. Trimming shortened V by 3 bases and J by 1 base, and 15 bases separated the two germline ends. The CDR3 runs 16 residues. CDR1 LGHNA and CDR2 YNFKEQ come from the germline V gene. Here the CDR3 DNA reads TGTGCCAGCAGCCAGGCCCAGACCGAGATTAACTATGGCTACACCTTC. Protein product: CASSQAQTEINYGYTF.

This chain joins TRBV6-1 and TRBJ1-4; 8 bases align to TRBD1. Trimming removed 6 bases from V and 7 bases from J; junction bases left unmatched: 7. Germline CDR1 and CDR2: MNHNS and SASEGT. This CDR3 spans 14 amino acids. This CDR3 reads CASSLDRGTEKLFF. Here the CDR3 DNA reads TGTGCCAGCAGCCTAGACAGGGGTACTGAAAAACTGTTTTTT.

The chain employs TRBV20-1 and TRBJ1-5; no reliable D call. The CDR3 is 16 residues long. V was cut by 5 bases and J by 0 bases, with 17 bases left in between. The germline gives CDR1 DFQATT, CDR2 SNEGSKA (reference sequence). The CDR3 loop is CSASIPEIYSNQPQHF. In DNA, the CDR3 is TGCAGTGCTTCAATACCAGAGATTTATAGCAATCAGCCCCAGCATTTT.

This clone was seen more than once but under ten times. The CDR3 here is CARGYEQYF. In DNA, the CDR3 is TGTGCCAGAGGCTACGAGCAGTACTTC. V gene TRBV19 combines with J gene TRBJ2-7; D gene unclear. Per germline, CDR1 LNHDA and CDR2 SQIVND (reference sequence). The CDR3 spans 9 residues. Trimming stripped 9 bases from V and 3 bases from J, with 3 bases between.

To note about this clone: This likely comes from a read error, as the CDR3 has no conserved phenylalanine or tryptophan at its end. This sequence joins TRBV24-1 and TRBJ2-5; D may be TRBD1 or TRBD2 (5 bases each). This CDR3 contains 17 residues. Germline loops: CDR1 KGHDR, CDR2 SFDVKD. Trimming cost V 3 bases and J 5 bases, with 21 bases left between them. The CDR3 DNA reads TGTGCCACCAGTGATGGCACGTTCGGTAGGGACGGCGAGACCCAGTACCTC. It is translated as CATSDGTFGRDGETQYL.